Here is one TCR beta chain with its context. Antigen: not known. This record belongs to a study of identifying expanded T cells in peripheral blood. Points from the study as a whole: Two-week clone count variance significantly increased as total template count grew.

V lost 6 bases and J lost 7, with 16 bases in between. The CDR3 has 15 amino acids. Germline V CDR1 and CDR2: LGHNA, YSLEER. No infections or other immune events were documented during collection. The repertoire was sequenced with immunoSEQ multiplex PCR; TCRdb's copy has only in-frame clones and lacks some. The profile covers around 130,000 clones, with 75% to 90% appearing a single time and more than 7% taken by the ten largest. The clonotype originates from a person between 18 and 75 years old in good health. The chain uses TRBV4-3 and TRBJ1-6; perhaps TRBD1 as D (6 bases). The sequencing input was blood. CDR3 loop: CASSPGDNKNSPLHF. The CDR3 nucleotides read TGCGCCAGCAGTCCGGGGGACAATAAGAATTCACCCCTCCACTTT.